A single T cell receptor (beta chain) is shown here with its context. The CDR3 extends over 14 amino acids. Germline V gene data show CDR1 as LGHDT and CDR2 as YNNKEL (reference sequence). V trimming: 3 bases; J trimming: 3 bases; junction bases outside the gene matches: 2. Unique molecular identifiers were incorporated into the prepared TCRbeta library. TCRdb reprocessed the PCR reads via MiXCR and lists one record per CDR3 protein. The sample lists about 540,000 distinct CDR3 sequences; 15% to 20% were seen once. The data derive from a study of T-cell reconstitution after alpha-beta-depleted transplantation in children.

The chain is built from TRBV3-1 and TRBJ2-7, with TRBD2 matching over 10 bases. This sequence originates from a human donor who donated a stem cell graft to a child with acute lymphoblastic leukemia. The sequences come from PBMCs from the stem cell graft donor, collected from the stem cell graft. The CDR3, as DNA: TGTGCCAGCAGCCATTGGACTAGCGGCTACGAGCAGTACTTC. The encoded protein is CASSHWTSGYEQYF.